The 23 T cell receptor beta chains below come from one sample, sequenced in a study of cytomegalovirus exposure and HLA in healthy donors. 60 Vbeta and 13 Jbeta primers were used in PCR. Here immunoSEQ multiplex PCR was the method, and the copy in TCRdb shows in-frame clones only, minus some. The table lists some 96,000 clones. Sequenced input: PBMCs. The receptors come from a woman aged 25 to 39 in good health and CMV-seronegative.

The chain has TRBV7-9 and TRBJ2-2; possible D gene TRBD2, 6 bases. CDR3 length: 14 amino acids. The germline V and J ends were trimmed by 5 bases and 5 bases, with 12 bases remaining between them. Germline V gene lookup returns CDR1 SEHNR and CDR2 FQNEAQ (reference sequence). This CDR3 reads CASSHGTPTGELFF. The CDR3, as DNA: TGTGCCAGCAGCCATGGGACTCCTACCGGGGAGCTGTTTTTT.

This chain joins TRBV9 and TRBJ1-2, with D possibly matching TRBD1 (6 bases). The CDR3 loop spans 13 amino acids. The V and J ends lost 3 bases and 8 bases respectively, with 14 bases between them. CDR1 is SGDLS, CDR2 YYNGEE, per germline. CDR3 sequence (DNA): TGTGCCAGCAGCGGAACAGGGCTCCGGGGCTACACCTTC. This codes for CASSGTGLRGYTF.

V is TRBV4-1 and J is TRBJ2-7, with D possibly being TRBD2 (5 bases). There are 19 residues in the CDR3. The V gene's germline CDR1 is MGHRA and CDR2 YSYEKL. Trimming cost V 0 bases and J 3 bases, with 24 bases left between them. The chain's CDR3 is CASSQDLIVGAREIYEQYF. The CDR3 DNA follows: TGCGCCAGCAGCCAAGATCTGATAGTGGGCGCGAGGGAGATCTACGAGCAGTACTTC.

V is TRBV25-1 and J is TRBJ2-5, with TRBD1 identical over 9 bases. This CDR3 is 13 amino acids long. Germline V gene lookup returns CDR1 MGHDK and CDR2 SYGVNS. The trim removed 7 bases at V and 5 bases at J, leaving 5 bases unmatched. The CDR3 region is CASNKQGAETQYF. CDR3 bases: TGTGCCAGCAATAAACAGGGGGCTGAGACCCAGTACTTC.

The rearrangement uses TRBV5-6 and TRBJ2-7, with 14 positions matching TRBD2. CDR3 length: 16 amino acids. Germline V lookup: CDR1 SGHDT, CDR2 YYEEEE. The junction had 7 bases not matched to a gene; V was cut back by 4 bases and J by 4 bases. CDR3 sequence: CASSLLGTSGGYEQYF. CDR3 DNA sequence: TGTGCCAGCAGCCTGCTGGGGACTAGCGGGGGTTACGAGCAGTACTTC.

In DNA, the CDR3 is TGTGCCAGCAGCTTACTCGGGGGTGAAGCTTTCTTT. It codes for CASSLLGGEAFF. The V and J genes are TRBV7-6 and TRBJ1-1; D is perhaps TRBD1 (5 bases). The ends were cut back, 2 bases at V and 7 bases at J, with 8 bases in the middle. Germline assignment: CDR1 SGHVS and CDR2 FNYEAQ. The CDR3 runs 12 residues.

The rearrangement links TRBV19 to TRBJ1-1; TRBD1 is a possible D gene (6 bases). V was clipped by 5 bases and J by 5 bases, with 12 bases between them. The germline V gene has CDR1 LNHDA and CDR2 SQIVND (reference sequence). The CDR3 is made up of 13 amino acids. The CDR3 DNA reads TGTGCCAGTAGTTCGCAGGGGAGAACTGAAGCTTTCTTT. Protein product: CASSSQGRTEAFF.

The chain carries TRBV6-6 and TRBJ2-7; D ambiguous. The CDR3 is 14 residues long. Germline assignment: CDR1 MNHNY and CDR2 SVGAGI (reference sequence). V gave up 0 bases and J gave up 2 bases, with 8 bases separating them. CDR3 sequence: CASSYSSATYEQYF. The CDR3 nucleotides are TGTGCCAGCAGTTACTCGTCAGCGACCTACGAGCAGTACTTC.

The chain has TRBV6-6 and TRBJ2-7; D is perhaps TRBD2 (5 bases). This CDR3 is 11 amino acids long. Germline V lookup: CDR1 MNHNY, CDR2 SVGAGI (reference sequence). The V gene lost 5 bases and the J gene lost 8 bases, with 10 bases spanning the gap. The CDR3 protein is CASSQDSQQYF. CDR3 bases: TGTGCCAGCAGTCAGGACTCTCAGCAGTACTTC.

CDR3 amino acids: CASSEQQGWNEQFF. The CDR3 nucleotides read TGTGCCAGCAGTGAACAACAGGGTTGGAATGAGCAGTTCTTC. This rearrangement joins TRBV6-1 to TRBJ2-1, with D possibly TRBD1 on 6 matching bases. V was shortened by 2 bases and J by 7 bases, with 12 bases between the two germline ends. Germline V CDR1 and CDR2: MNHNS, SASEGT. The CDR3 covers 14 residues.

Worth noting for this clone: The same CDR3 is also encoded by other DNA sequences in this sample. This chain joins TRBV7-6 and TRBJ2-1, with 11 bases lining up with TRBD2. The CDR3 loop spans 15 amino acids. V lost 4 bases to trimming and J lost 4 bases; unmatched junction nucleotides: 3. The germline CDR1 and CDR2 sequences are SGHVS and FNYEAQ. The CDR3 DNA follows: TGTGCCAGCAGCTCAGGACTAGCGGGTTACAATGAGCAGTTCTTC. Translating it yields CASSSGLAGYNEQFF.

This chain joins TRBV18 and TRBJ1-1, with a weak D call TRBD1 (6 bases). The CDR3 is made up of 17 amino acids. The germline CDR1 and CDR2 sequences are KGHSH and LQKENI. Trimming took off 3 bases at V and 4 bases at J, with 21 bases between the two ends. The CDR3 reads CASSPTMPGQAFTEAFF. The CDR3 coding sequence is TGTGCCAGCTCACCTACTATGCCGGGACAAGCCTTCACTGAAGCTTTCTTT.

The J gene is TRBJ2-1, the V gene TRBV5-1; 14 nucleotides align to TRBD2. Losses at the gene ends were 0 bases for V and 10 bases for J; bases not matched to a gene: 9. Per germline, CDR1 SGHRS and CDR2 YFSETQ. The CDR3 runs 17 residues. The CDR3 reads CASSLASGLAGVREQFF. The CDR3 nucleotides read TGCGCCAGCAGCTTGGCCTCGGGACTAGCGGGAGTCAGGGAGCAGTTCTTC.

The chain joins TRBV27 to TRBJ2-2, with D perhaps matching TRBD2 (6 bases). This CDR3 has 16 amino acids. The V gene lost 3 bases and the J gene lost 5 bases, with 16 bases spanning the gap. The germline V gene encodes CDR1 MNHEY and CDR2 SMNVEV (reference sequence). The CDR3 is CASSFLASVSTGELFF. CDR3 nucleotide sequence: TGTGCCAGCAGTTTCCTGGCTAGCGTATCAACCGGGGAGCTGTTTTTT.

The V and J genes are TRBV15 and TRBJ1-4; TRBD1 is a possible D gene (6 bases). The germline CDR1 and CDR2 sequences are LNHNV and YYDKDF (reference sequence). The CDR3 loop spans 15 amino acids. The V end lost 0 bases, the J end lost 8 bases, and 13 bases lay between the germline ends. The chain's CDR3 is CATSRDYRVTEKLFF. CDR3 sequence (DNA): TGTGCCACCAGCAGAGATTACAGGGTTACCGAAAAACTGTTTTTT.

This sequence joins TRBV15 and TRBJ1-3; possibly TRBD1 for D (5 bases). Germline-derived CDR1 and CDR2 are LNHNV and YYDKDF (reference sequence). Deletions cut 6 bases from V and 2 bases from J, with 8 bases between. The CDR3 runs 13 residues. CDR3 amino acids: CATREGPGNTIYF. The DNA for the CDR3 is TGTGCCACCAGGGAGGGGCCTGGAAACACCATATATTTT.

The chain couples TRBV2 to TRBJ1-1; D is ambiguous. The CDR3 consists of 13 residues. The V and J ends lost 7 bases and 5 bases respectively, with 14 bases between them. Germline V gene lookup returns CDR1 SNHLY and CDR2 FYNNEI. This CDR3 is CASIPDPRTEAFF. In nucleotides, the CDR3 is TGTGCCAGCATCCCCGATCCACGGACTGAAGCTTTCTTT.

This clone is medium-sized by frequency. The V call is TRBV6-6, the J call TRBJ1-1, with 8 bases matching TRBD1. CDR1 and CDR2 (germline): MNHNY, SVGAGI (reference sequence). V lost 2 bases and J lost 3; bases outside the gene matches: 2. The CDR3 runs to 14 residues. In DNA, the CDR3 is TGTGCCAGCAGTTACGCAGGGGGCGACACTGAAGCTTTCTTT. This gives the protein CASSYAGGDTEAFF.

V gene TRBV6-5 combines with J gene TRBJ1-1, with TRBD1 matching over 8 bases. Germline CDR1 and CDR2: MNHEY and SVGAGI. V was clipped by 0 bases and J by 5 bases; unmatched bases: 5. The CDR3 is made up of 15 amino acids. CDR3 protein: CASSYSIQGETEAFF. The CDR3 region has the DNA TGTGCCAGCAGTTACTCGATACAGGGGGAGACTGAAGCTTTCTTT.

This chain connects TRBV6-5 to TRBJ1-1, with TRBD1 as a possible D gene (5 bases). CDR3 length: 11 residues. The germline V gene has CDR1 MNHEY and CDR2 SVGAGI. The V and J ends lost 2 bases and 12 bases respectively, with 10 bases between them. CDR3 DNA: TGTGCCAGCAGTTACGACAGTGTGACTTTCTTT. Amino acids: CASSYDSVTFF.

The V and J genes are TRBV5-4 and TRBJ2-7, with 8 bases fitting TRBD1. CDR3 size: 15 residues. Per germline, CDR1 SGHNT and CDR2 YYREEE (reference sequence). V lost 4 bases and J lost 4; bases outside the gene matches: 10. The CDR3 loop reads CASSPGQGGGYEQYF. The CDR3 DNA follows: TGTGCCAGCAGCCCCGGACAGGGCGGAGGATACGAGCAGTACTTC.

The rearrangement joins TRBV11-2 to TRBJ2-3; unclear D gene. V was shortened by 2 bases and J by 0 bases, with 9 bases between the two germline ends. The germline V gene encodes CDR1 SGHAT and CDR2 FQNNGV. This CDR3 comprises 15 residues. The CDR3, as DNA: TGTGCCAGCAGCTTATCCGGGTTGAGCACAGATACGCAGTATTTT. Translation gives CASSLSGLSTDTQYF. The complete variable domain, with remaining parts taken from reference TRBV11-2 and TRBJ2-3, reads EAGVAQSPRYKIIEKRQSVAFWCNPISGHATLYWYQQILGQGPKLLIQFQNNGVVDDSQLPKDRFSAERLKGVDSTLKIQPAKLEDSAVYLCASSLSGLSTDTQYFGPGTRLTVL.

The chain employs TRBV28 and TRBJ2-3, with D unclear. The V and J ends lost 8 bases and 2 bases respectively, with 17 bases between them. Per germline, CDR1 MDHEN and CDR2 SYDVKM. The CDR3 totals 15 residues. CDR3 loop: CASDKHRRITDTQYF. The DNA of the CDR3 is TGTGCCAGCGACAAACACCGTCGGATCACAGATACGCAGTATTTT.